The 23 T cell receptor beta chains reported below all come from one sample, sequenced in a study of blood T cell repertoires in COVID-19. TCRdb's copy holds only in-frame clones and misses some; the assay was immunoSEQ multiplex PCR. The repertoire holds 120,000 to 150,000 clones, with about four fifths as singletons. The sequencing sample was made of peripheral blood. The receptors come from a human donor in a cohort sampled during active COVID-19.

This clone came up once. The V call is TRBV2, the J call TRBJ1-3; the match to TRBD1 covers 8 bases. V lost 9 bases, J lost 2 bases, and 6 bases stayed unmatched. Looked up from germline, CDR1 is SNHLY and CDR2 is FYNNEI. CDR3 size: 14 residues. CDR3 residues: CAREDREPGNTIYF. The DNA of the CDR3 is TGTGCCAGGGAGGACAGGGAACCTGGAAACACCATATATTTT.

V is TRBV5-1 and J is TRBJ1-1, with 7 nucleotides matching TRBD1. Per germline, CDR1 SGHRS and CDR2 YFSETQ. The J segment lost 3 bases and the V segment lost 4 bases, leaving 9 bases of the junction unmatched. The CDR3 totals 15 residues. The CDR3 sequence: CASSPGPGQHTEAFF. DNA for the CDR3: TGCGCCAGCAGCCCGGGACCGGGACAGCACACTGAAGCTTTCTTT.

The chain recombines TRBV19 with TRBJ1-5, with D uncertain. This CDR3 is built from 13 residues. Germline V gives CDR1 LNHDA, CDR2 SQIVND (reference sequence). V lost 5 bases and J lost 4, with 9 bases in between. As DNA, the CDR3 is TGTGCCAGTAGTGGCCCACCTAATCAGCCCCAGCATTTT. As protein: CASSGPPNQPQHF.

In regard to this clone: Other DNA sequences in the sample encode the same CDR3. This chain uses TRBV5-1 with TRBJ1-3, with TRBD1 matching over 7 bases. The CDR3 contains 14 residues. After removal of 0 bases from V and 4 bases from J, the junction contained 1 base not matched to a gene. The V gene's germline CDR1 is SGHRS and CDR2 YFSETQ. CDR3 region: CASSLDRGGNTIYF. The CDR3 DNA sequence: TGCGCCAGCAGCTTGGACAGGGGAGGAAACACCATATATTTT.

In DNA form, the CDR3 reads TGTGCCAGCAGCCAGACCAAGCAGGGAAGCTATGGCTACACCTTC. Its translation is CASSQTKQGSYGYTF. V is TRBV3-1 (or the pseudogene TRBV3-2) and J is TRBJ1-2; possibly TRBD1 for D (5 bases). V was shortened by 3 bases and J by 4 bases, with 15 bases between the two germline ends. CDR1 is LGHDT, CDR2 YNNKEL, per germline (reference sequence). This CDR3 has 15 residues.

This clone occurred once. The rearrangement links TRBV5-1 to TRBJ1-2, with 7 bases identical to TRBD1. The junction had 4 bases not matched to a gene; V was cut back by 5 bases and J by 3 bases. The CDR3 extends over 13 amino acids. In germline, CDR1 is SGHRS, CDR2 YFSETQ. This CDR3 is CASRGGGDYGYTF. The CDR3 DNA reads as TGCGCCAGCAGAGGAGGGGGCGACTATGGCTACACCTTC.

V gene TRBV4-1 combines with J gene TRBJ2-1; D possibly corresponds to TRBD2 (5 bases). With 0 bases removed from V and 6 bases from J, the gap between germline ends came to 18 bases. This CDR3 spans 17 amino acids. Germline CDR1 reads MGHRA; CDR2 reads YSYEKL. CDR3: CASSQDPSALGGNEQFF. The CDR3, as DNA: TGCGCCAGCAGCCAAGACCCGTCGGCGCTAGGAGGCAATGAGCAGTTCTTC.

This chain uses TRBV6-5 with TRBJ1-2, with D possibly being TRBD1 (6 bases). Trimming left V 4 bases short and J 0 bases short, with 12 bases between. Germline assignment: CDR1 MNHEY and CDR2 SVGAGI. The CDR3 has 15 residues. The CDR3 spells CASSWMDSANYGYTF. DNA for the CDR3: TGTGCCAGCAGTTGGATGGACAGCGCTAACTATGGCTACACCTTC.

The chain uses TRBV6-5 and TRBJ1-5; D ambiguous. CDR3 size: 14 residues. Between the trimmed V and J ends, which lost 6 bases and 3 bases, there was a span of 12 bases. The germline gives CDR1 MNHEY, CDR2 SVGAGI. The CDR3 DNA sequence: TGTGCCAGCAGGCCTCAGTACGCCAATCAGCCCCAGCATTTT. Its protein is CASRPQYANQPQHF.

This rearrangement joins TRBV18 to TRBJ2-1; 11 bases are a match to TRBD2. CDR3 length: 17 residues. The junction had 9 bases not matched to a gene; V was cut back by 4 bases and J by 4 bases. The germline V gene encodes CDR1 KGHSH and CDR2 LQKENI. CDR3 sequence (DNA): TGTGCCAGCTCACGTCTAGCGGGGGGACCCCAATACAATGAGCAGTTCTTC. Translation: CASSRLAGGPQYNEQFF.

This CDR3 is CASSLLRTATNQPQHF. CDR3 sequence (DNA): TGTGCGAGCTCCTTGTTAAGGACAGCCACCAATCAGCCCCAGCATTTT. The rearrangement uses TRBV2 and TRBJ1-5, with a weak D call TRBD1 (6 bases). Germline CDR1 and CDR2: SNHLY and FYNNEI. CDR3 length: 16 residues.

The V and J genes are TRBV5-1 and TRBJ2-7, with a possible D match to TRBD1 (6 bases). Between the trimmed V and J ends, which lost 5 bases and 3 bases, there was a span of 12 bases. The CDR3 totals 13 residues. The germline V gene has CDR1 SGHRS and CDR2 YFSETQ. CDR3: CASSDQGFYEQYF. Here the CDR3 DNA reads TGCGCCAGCAGTGATCAGGGGTTCTACGAGCAGTACTTC.

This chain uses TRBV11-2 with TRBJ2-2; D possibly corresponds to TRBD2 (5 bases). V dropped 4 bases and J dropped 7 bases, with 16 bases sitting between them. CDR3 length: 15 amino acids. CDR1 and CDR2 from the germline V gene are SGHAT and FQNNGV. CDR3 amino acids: CASSSGGYFHGELFF. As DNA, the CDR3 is TGTGCCAGCAGCTCAGGAGGTTATTTCCACGGGGAGCTGTTTTTT. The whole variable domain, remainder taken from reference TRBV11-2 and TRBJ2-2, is EAGVAQSPRYKIIEKRQSVAFWCNPISGHATLYWYQQILGQGPKLLIQFQNNGVVDDSQLPKDRFSAERLKGVDSTLKIQPAKLEDSAVYLCASSSGGYFHGELFFGEGSRLTVL.

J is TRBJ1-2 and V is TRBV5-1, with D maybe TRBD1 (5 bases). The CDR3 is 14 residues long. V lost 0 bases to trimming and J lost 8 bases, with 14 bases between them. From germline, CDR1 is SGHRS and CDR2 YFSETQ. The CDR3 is CASSLAGEMWGYTF. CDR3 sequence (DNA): TGCGCCAGCAGCTTGGCGGGGGAGATGTGGGGCTACACCTTC.

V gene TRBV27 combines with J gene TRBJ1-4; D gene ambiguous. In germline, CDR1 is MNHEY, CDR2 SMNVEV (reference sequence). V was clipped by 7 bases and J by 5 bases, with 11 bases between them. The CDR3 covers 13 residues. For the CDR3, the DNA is TGTGCCAGCAAGTGGCCAATGAATGAAAAACTGTTTTTT. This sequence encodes CASKWPMNEKLFF. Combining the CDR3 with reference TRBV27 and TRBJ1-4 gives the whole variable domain EAQVTQNPRYLITVTGKKLTVTCSQNMNHEYMSWYRQDPGLGLRQIYYSMNVEVTDKGDVPEGYKVSRKEKRNFPLILESPSPNQTSLYFCASKWPMNEKLFFGSGTQLSVL.

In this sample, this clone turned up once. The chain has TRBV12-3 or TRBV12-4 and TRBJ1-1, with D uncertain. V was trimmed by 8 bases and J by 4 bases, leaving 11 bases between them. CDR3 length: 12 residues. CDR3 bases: TGTGCCAGCCGACGGGTGGGCACTGAAGCTTTCTTT. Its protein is CASRRVGTEAFF.

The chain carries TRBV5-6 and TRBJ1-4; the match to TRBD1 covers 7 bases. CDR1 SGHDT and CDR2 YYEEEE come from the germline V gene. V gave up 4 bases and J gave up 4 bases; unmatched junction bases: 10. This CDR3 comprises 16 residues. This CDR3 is CASSLQGQSLNEKLFF. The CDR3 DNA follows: TGTGCCAGCAGCCTTCAGGGACAGTCCCTTAATGAAAAACTGTTTTTT.

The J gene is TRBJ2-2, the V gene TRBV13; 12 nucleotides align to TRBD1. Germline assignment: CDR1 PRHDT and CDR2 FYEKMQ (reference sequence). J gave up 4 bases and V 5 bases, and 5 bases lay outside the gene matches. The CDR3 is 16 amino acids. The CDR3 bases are TGTGCCAGCAGCGCCGGGACAGGGGGCGTCACCGGGGAGCTGTTTTTT. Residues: CASSAGTGGVTGELFF.

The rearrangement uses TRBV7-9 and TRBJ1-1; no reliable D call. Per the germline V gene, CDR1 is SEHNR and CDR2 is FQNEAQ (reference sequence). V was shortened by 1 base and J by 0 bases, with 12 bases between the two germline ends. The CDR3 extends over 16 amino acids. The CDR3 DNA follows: TGTGCCAGCAGCTTAGGGCTCGGAGTTCTGAACACTGAAGCTTTCTTT. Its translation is CASSLGLGVLNTEAFF.

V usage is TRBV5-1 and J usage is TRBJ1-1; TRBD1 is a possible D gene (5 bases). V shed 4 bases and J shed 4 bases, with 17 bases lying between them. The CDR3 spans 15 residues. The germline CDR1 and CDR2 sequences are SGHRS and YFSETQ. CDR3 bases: TGCGCCAGCAGCCATCAGGGCCCACACGCCACTGAAGCTTTCTTT. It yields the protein CASSHQGPHATEAFF.

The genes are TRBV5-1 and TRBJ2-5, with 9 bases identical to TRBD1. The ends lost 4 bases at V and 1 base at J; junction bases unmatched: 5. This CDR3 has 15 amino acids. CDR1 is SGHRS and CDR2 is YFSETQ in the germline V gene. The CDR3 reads CASSPGTGLQETQYF. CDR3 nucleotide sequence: TGCGCCAGCAGCCCGGGGACAGGGCTCCAAGAGACCCAGTACTTC.

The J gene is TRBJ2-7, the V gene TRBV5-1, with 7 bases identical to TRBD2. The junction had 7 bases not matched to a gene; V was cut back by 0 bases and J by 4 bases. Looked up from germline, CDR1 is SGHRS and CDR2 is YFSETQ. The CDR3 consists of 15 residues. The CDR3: CASSLEAGSGYEQYF. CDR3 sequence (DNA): TGCGCCAGCAGCTTGGAGGCGGGTAGCGGGTACGAGCAGTACTTC.

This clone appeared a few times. The CDR3 here is CASSRKVISRNNSPLHF. CDR3 coding DNA: TGTGCCAGCAGCCGGAAAGTGATATCGAGGAATAATTCACCCCTCCACTTT. The rearrangement joins TRBV3-1 (or the pseudogene TRBV3-2) to TRBJ1-6; D gene unclear. Trimming left V 4 bases short and J 5 bases short, with 18 bases between. The CDR3 is 17 amino acids. Germline V CDR1 and CDR2: LGHDT, YNNKEL (reference sequence).